This record concerns one T cell receptor beta chain sequence. Antigen specificity is unknown. CDR1 is MNHEY and CDR2 is SMNVEV in the germline V gene (reference sequence). With 5 bases removed from V and 2 bases from J, the gap between germline ends came to 10 bases. CDR3 length: 13 amino acids. It was with 60 Vbeta and 13 Jbeta primers that the PCR ran. Sequencing was performed with immunoSEQ multiplex PCR; in TCRdb, only in-frame clones are kept and a portion is missing. The sample holds approximately 47,000 clones. This specimen comes from a study of cytomegalovirus exposure and HLA in healthy donors. The wider study: Membership in the Caucasian-associated ancestry cluster was found for 75% to 90% of 300 to 500 genotyped donors.

Study results and caveats: Later analysis identified about 17,000 TCR beta sequences associated with HLA alleles, using a false discovery rate threshold of 0.05.

The sample comprised PBMCs. The chain employs TRBV27 and TRBJ2-7; no definite D call. This sequence was found in a male donor in good health and CMV-seronegative. Here the CDR3 reads CASSVRTAYEQYF. The CDR3 region has the DNA TGTGCCAGCAGTGTTCGAACAGCCTACGAGCAGTACTTC.